This T cell receptor (beta chain) was sequenced in a study of blood T cell repertoires in COVID-19. CDR1 and CDR2 from the germline V gene are LNHDA and SQIVND (reference sequence). The ends were cut back, 5 bases at V and 6 bases at J, with 16 bases in the middle. This CDR3 contains 14 residues. The data were produced by immunoSEQ multiplex PCR, yet TCRdb's version contains in-frame clones alone and is incomplete. The table records about 120,000 clones, 75% to 90% of them present only once. Input material: peripheral blood. The receptor comes from a woman in her seventies with acute or convalescent COVID-19. V and J are TRBV19 and TRBJ1-1, with D possibly matching TRBD1 (6 bases). The CDR3 reads CASSDGGHSSEAFF. The DNA for the CDR3 is TGTGCCAGTAGTGATGGGGGCCACTCTTCTGAAGCTTTCTTT.